These 28 T cell receptor beta chains came from one sample sequenced in a study of T-cell reconstitution after alpha-beta-depleted transplantation in children. Unique molecular identifiers featured in how the TCRbeta library was prepared. Each CDR3 protein is one row after TCRdb ran MiXCR on the PCR reads. The sample yields about 360,000 distinct CDR3 sequences, 10% to 15% seen once. The material was PBMCs, obtained from the stem cell graft. These receptors were obtained from a human donor who donated a stem cell graft to a child with Fanconi anemia.

This clonotype has ten or more counts. The chain recombines TRBV28 with TRBJ1-4; 7 bases agree with TRBD1. The V segment lost 6 bases and the J segment 7 bases; nucleotides outside the gene matches: 14. Germline V lookup: CDR1 MDHEN, CDR2 SYDVKM. The CDR3 is made up of 16 amino acids. The CDR3 sequence is CASSSFRGGWTEKLFF. Here the CDR3 DNA reads TGTGCCAGCAGCTCATTCAGGGGGGGTTGGACTGAAAAACTGTTTTTT. Full variable domain (rest looked up from reference TRBV28 and TRBJ1-4): DVKVTQSSRYLVKRTGEKVFLECVQDMDHENMFWYRQDPGLGLRLIYFSYDVKMKEKGDIPEGYSVSREKKERFSLILESASTNQTSMYLCASSSFRGGWTEKLFFGSGTQLSVL.

This clonotype was observed a few times. The chain combines TRBV5-1 with TRBJ2-3; D is unclear. V was trimmed by 2 bases and J by 4 bases, leaving 11 bases between them. The length of the CDR3 is 14 residues. Per germline, CDR1 SGHRS and CDR2 YFSETQ. CDR3 nucleotides: TGCGCCAGCAGCTTTTTAGAGATTTCAGATACGCAGTATTTT. This gives the protein CASSFLEISDTQYF.

This clonotype was recorded many times. This rearrangement joins TRBV10-1 to TRBJ2-5, with D uncertain. The CDR3 is made up of 14 amino acids. V shed 2 bases and J shed 5 bases, with 12 bases lying between them. Germline V lookup: CDR1 WNHNN, CDR2 SYGVQD (reference sequence). The CDR3 loop is CASSEDLSTETQYF. The DNA of the CDR3 is TGCGCCAGCAGTGAGGACTTGAGTACGGAGACCCAGTACTTC.

This clonotype showed up many times. The gene calls are TRBV3-1 and TRBJ2-5; TRBD2 aligns across 13 bases. V shed 6 bases, J shed 4 bases, and the junction held 8 bases outside the gene matches. Germline CDR1 is LGHDT and CDR2 is YNNKEL (reference sequence). The CDR3 spans 16 residues. Here the CDR3 DNA reads TGTGCCAGCAGACCTGGACTAGCGGGGGCGGGAGAGACCCAGTACTTC. It encodes CASRPGLAGAGETQYF.

The sample holds many counts of this clonotype. This chain connects TRBV12-3 or TRBV12-4 to TRBJ1-1, with D unclear. Trimming took 3 bases from V and 0 from J, leaving 8 bases between them. This CDR3 has 14 residues. Here the CDR3 reads CASSFENMNTEAFF. The CDR3, as DNA: TGTGCCAGCAGTTTTGAGAACATGAACACTGAAGCTTTCTTT.

This clonotype was recorded at least ten times. This chain connects TRBV12-3 or TRBV12-4 to TRBJ1-5, with D uncertain. V was pared by 6 bases and J by 1 base, with 7 bases between. The CDR3 runs to 13 residues. As DNA, the CDR3 is TGTGCCAGCAGCCCAGCGAGCAATCAGCCCCAGCATTTT. This sequence encodes CASSPASNQPQHF.

V usage is TRBV5-6 and J usage is TRBJ1-1; 7 bases are shared with TRBD1. V lost 4 bases, J lost 6 bases, and 6 bases stayed unmatched. There are 13 residues in the CDR3. CDR1 is SGHDT, CDR2 YYEEEE, per germline. CDR3 residues: CASSPGTEPEAFF. CDR3 sequence (DNA): TGTGCCAGCAGCCCAGGGACAGAACCTGAAGCTTTCTTT. The full variable domain, rest sourced from reference TRBV5-6 and TRBJ1-1, is DAGVTQSPTHLIKTRGQQVTLRCSPKSGHDTVSWYQQALGQGPQFIFQYYEEEERQRGNFPDRFSGHQFPNYSSELNVNALLLGDSALYLCASSPGTEPEAFFGQGTRLTVV.

The chain carries TRBV28 and TRBJ2-7; 9 positions agree with TRBD1. J gave up 5 bases and V 3 bases, and 8 bases lay outside the gene matches. Germline V gives CDR1 MDHEN, CDR2 SYDVKM. This CDR3 contains 15 residues. The CDR3 nucleotides are TGTGCCAGCAGTTTGGTTGGACAGGGGTTGAACGAGCAGTACTTC. Protein sequence: CASSLVGQGLNEQYF.

This clonotype was seen a few times. The chain has TRBV6-1 and TRBJ1-3; D gene unclear. The length of the CDR3 is 15 residues. Looked up from germline, CDR1 is MNHNS and CDR2 is SASEGT. The germline V and J ends were trimmed by 1 base and 4 bases, with 11 bases remaining between them. DNA of the CDR3: TGTGCCAGCAGTGAAGTTGAGGATTCGGGAAACACCATATATTTT. Its protein is CASSEVEDSGNTIYF.

There are a few counts of this clonotype. The chain uses TRBV6-2 or TRBV6-3 and TRBJ1-5; TRBD1 aligns across 8 bases. This CDR3 is 14 amino acids long. Germline V lookup: CDR1 MNHEY, CDR2 SVGEGT. Losses at the gene ends were 5 bases for V and 5 bases for J; bases not matched to a gene: 5. The CDR3 DNA is TGTGCCAGCAGTACCAGGGGGCAGGATCAGCCCCAGCATTTT. It specifies CASSTRGQDQPQHF.

This clonotype was counted many times. The CDR3 protein is CASSPQAQAANTGELFF. CDR3 DNA sequence: TGTGCCAGCAGCCCCCAGGCCCAGGCCGCGAACACCGGGGAGCTGTTTTTT. The V gene is TRBV7-2, the J gene TRBJ2-2; D is unresolved. Trimming took off 5 bases at V and 0 bases at J, with 16 bases between the two ends. In germline, CDR1 is SGHTA, CDR2 FQGNSA. The CDR3 covers 17 residues. The full variable domain, its missing parts supplied by reference TRBV7-2 and TRBJ2-2, is GAGVSQSPSNKVTEKGKDVELRCDPISGHTALYWYRQSLGQGLEFLIYFQGNSAPDKSGLPSDRFSAERTGGSVSTLTIQRTQQEDSAVYLCASSPQAQAANTGELFFGEGSRLTVL.

This clonotype was detected ten times or more. An end of the junction does not agree with germline; a read error may underlie this. The chain is built from TRBV29-1 and TRBJ1-1; 8 bases match TRBD1. The CDR3 spans 14 residues. Germline V gene data show CDR1 as SQVTM and CDR2 as ANQGSEA. DNA for the CDR3: TGCAGCGTCGAAGAAGCCGGGACAGGCATTGAAGCTTTCTTT. Translation: CSVEEAGTGIEAFF.

Only a few counts were recorded for this clonotype. The rearrangement uses TRBV29-1 and TRBJ2-1; 9 nucleotides line up with TRBD1. J lost 3 bases, V lost 6 bases, and 9 bases had no gene match. There are 15 residues in the CDR3. Germline V CDR1 and CDR2: SQVTM, ANQGSEA. CDR3 sequence (DNA): TGCAGCGTATCCCCCGGGACAGGGCTCTACAATGAGCAGTTCTTC. It codes for CSVSPGTGLYNEQFF.

This clonotype was seen only a few times. This sequence joins TRBV11-2 and TRBJ1-2; D may be TRBD1 (5 bases). Germline V lookup: CDR1 SGHAT, CDR2 FQNNGV. CDR3 length: 16 amino acids. V was trimmed by 0 bases and J by 4 bases, leaving 15 bases between them. CDR3 coding DNA: TGTGCCAGCAGCTTAGACCGGCCACGCGGGGGCTATGGCTACACCTTC. Its translation is CASSLDRPRGGYGYTF.

V gene TRBV5-1 combines with J gene TRBJ1-4, with TRBD1 identical over 9 bases. The CDR3 length is 15 residues. CDR1 and CDR2 (germline): SGHRS, YFSETQ. V shed 0 bases and J 7 bases; nucleotides not matched to a gene: 4. The CDR3 DNA reads TGCGCCAGCAGCTTGGCAGGGACAGGGACTGAAAAACTGTTTTTT. Translating it yields CASSLAGTGTEKLFF.

V is TRBV3-1 and J is TRBJ1-5; weak D call: TRBD1 (5 bases). Trimming left V 1 base short and J 8 bases short, with 18 bases between. This CDR3 has 16 residues. Germline V gene data show CDR1 as LGHDT and CDR2 as YNNKEL (reference sequence). The CDR3 here is CASSQGRDLVGKPQHF. As DNA, the CDR3 is TGTGCCAGCAGCCAAGGCCGGGACCTAGTAGGTAAGCCCCAGCATTTT.

The chain joins TRBV5-1 to TRBJ2-1; D possibly matches TRBD1 or TRBD2 (6 bases each). CDR1 and CDR2 from the germline V gene are SGHRS and YFSETQ. The CDR3 extends over 18 amino acids. V lost 3 bases to trimming and J lost 9 bases, with 28 bases between them. The CDR3 is CASSSGFGGRKQQPEQFF. The CDR3 coding sequence is TGCGCCAGCAGCTCGGGGTTTGGGGGGCGAAAGCAGCAACCTGAGCAGTTCTTC.

V is TRBV12-3 or TRBV12-4 and J is TRBJ2-7; tentatively, D is TRBD2 (6 bases). The CDR3 sequence is 14 residues long. Trimming removed 3 bases from V and 0 bases from J, with 9 bases in between. CDR3 region: CASSFSGSSYEQYF. The CDR3 bases are TGTGCCAGCAGTTTTTCCGGGAGCTCCTACGAGCAGTACTTC.

This clonotype has a handful of counts. The chain uses TRBV7-9 and TRBJ1-6; no firm D call. The CDR3 runs 13 residues. The germline V gene encodes CDR1 SEHNR and CDR2 FQNEAQ (reference sequence). Deletions cut 0 bases from V and 8 bases from J, with 5 bases between. CDR3 sequence reads: CASSLAMDSPLHF. As DNA, the CDR3 is TGTGCCAGCAGCTTAGCGATGGATTCACCCCTCCACTTT.

This clonotype was observed at least ten times. J is TRBJ1-4 and V is TRBV6-5; D is undetermined. CDR3 length equals 12 residues. In germline, CDR1 is MNHEY, CDR2 SVGAGI. V lost 2 bases and J 11 bases, leaving 9 bases between the germline ends. The CDR3 DNA follows: TGTGCCAGCAGTTACGGTTATGGGAAACTGTTTTTT. It specifies CASSYGYGKLFF.

This chain links TRBV12-3 or TRBV12-4 with TRBJ2-3; TRBD2 might be the D (5 bases). CDR3 size: 13 residues. Deletions cut 2 bases from V and 5 bases from J, with 8 bases between. The CDR3 DNA is TGTGCCAGCAGTTTATATGAGGGAGATACGCAGTATTTT. Its translation is CASSLYEGDTQYF.

This clonotype was seen a few times. CDR3 residues: CASSPPGRGTQYF. CDR3 sequence (DNA): TGTGCCAGCTCACCACCGGGCAGGGGGACCCAGTACTTC. The chain joins TRBV18 to TRBJ2-5; possibly TRBD1 for D (6 bases). Per germline, CDR1 KGHSH and CDR2 LQKENI. This CDR3 spans 13 amino acids. Trimming took 0 bases from V and 7 from J, leaving 9 bases between them. Looking up the rest from reference TRBV18 and TRBJ2-5 gives the full variable domain: NAGVMQNPRHLVRRRGQEARLRCSPMKGHSHVYWYRQLPEEGLKFMVYLQKENIIDESGMPKERFSAEFPKEGPSILRIQQVVRGDSAAYFCASSPPGRGTQYFGPGTRLLVL.

V is TRBV2 and J is TRBJ1-2; D is undetermined. Germline loops: CDR1 SNHLY, CDR2 FYNNEI. The ends were cut back, 0 bases at V and 7 bases at J, with 9 bases in the middle. The CDR3 extends over 13 amino acids. The CDR3, as DNA: TGTGCCAGCAGTGAAGCGGTAGCGTCTGGCTACACCTTC. It codes for CASSEAVASGYTF.

This chain links TRBV5-1 with TRBJ1-4; perhaps TRBD1 as D (6 bases). CDR1 and CDR2 (germline): SGHRS, YFSETQ. The V end lost 0 bases, the J end lost 7 bases, and 13 bases lay between the germline ends. The CDR3 extends over 15 amino acids. CDR3 protein: CASSLEGTTGEKLFF. In nucleotides, the CDR3 is TGCGCCAGCAGCTTGGAAGGGACAACGGGTGAAAAACTGTTTTTT.

This clonotype was observed a handful of times. The chain employs TRBV28 and TRBJ2-1, with 8 bases fitting TRBD1. The CDR3 has 17 amino acids. The ends lost 5 bases at V and 4 bases at J; junction bases unmatched: 13. In germline, CDR1 is MDHEN, CDR2 SYDVKM. This CDR3 reads CASSPRQGSLGYNEQFF. CDR3 DNA: TGTGCCAGCAGTCCGCGACAGGGGTCGCTTGGTTACAATGAGCAGTTCTTC.

The chain uses TRBV20-1 and TRBJ1-2; 8 nucleotides align to TRBD1. Germline V gene lookup returns CDR1 DFQATT and CDR2 SNEGSKA (reference sequence). The J segment lost 7 bases and the V segment lost 6 bases, leaving 4 bases of the junction unmatched. The CDR3 extends over 11 amino acids. The CDR3 DNA reads TGCAGTGCGAGACAGGGGCCTGGCTACACCTTC. This gives the protein CSARQGPGYTF.

This clonotype was recorded at least ten times. The chain uses TRBV3-1 and TRBJ1-1; tentative D call: TRBD1 (5 bases). Trimming took 6 bases from V and 6 from J, leaving 8 bases between them. The CDR3 contains 11 residues. From germline, CDR1 is LGHDT and CDR2 YNNKEL (reference sequence). Written as DNA, the CDR3 is TGTGCCAGCAGTCAGGGCTCTGAAGCTTTCTTT. This encodes CASSQGSEAFF. Full variable domain (outside the CDR3, taken from reference TRBV3-1 and TRBJ1-1): DTAVSQTPKYLVTQMGNDKSIKCEQNLGHDTMYWYKQDSKKFLKIMFSYNNKELIINETVPNRFSPKSPDKAHLNLHINSLELGDSAVYFCASSQGSEAFFGQGTRLTVV.

The V and J genes are TRBV5-1 and TRBJ2-5, with TRBD1 as a possible D gene (6 bases). This CDR3 contains 14 residues. Trimming took 4 bases from V and 4 from J, leaving 14 bases between them. The germline gives CDR1 SGHRS, CDR2 YFSETQ. CDR3 sequence (DNA): TGCGCCAGCAGCCTCAGGGGAGTAAGAGAGACCCAGTACTTC. Protein: CASSLRGVRETQYF.